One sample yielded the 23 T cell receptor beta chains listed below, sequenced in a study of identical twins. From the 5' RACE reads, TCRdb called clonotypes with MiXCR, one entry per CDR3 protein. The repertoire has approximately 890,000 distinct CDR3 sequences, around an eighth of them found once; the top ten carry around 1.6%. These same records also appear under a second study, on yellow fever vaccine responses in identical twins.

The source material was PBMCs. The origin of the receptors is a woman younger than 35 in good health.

In DNA, the CDR3 is TGTGCCAGCACCCGCCGGCGGGGGGACCCCACAGATACGCAGTATTTT. Residues: CASTRRRGDPTDTQYF. The chain couples TRBV7-9 to TRBJ2-3, with 8 bases fitting TRBD2. Germline V gene lookup returns CDR1 SEHNR and CDR2 FQNEAQ (reference sequence). J was trimmed by 2 bases and V by 7 bases; bases with no gene match: 11. The CDR3 has 16 residues.

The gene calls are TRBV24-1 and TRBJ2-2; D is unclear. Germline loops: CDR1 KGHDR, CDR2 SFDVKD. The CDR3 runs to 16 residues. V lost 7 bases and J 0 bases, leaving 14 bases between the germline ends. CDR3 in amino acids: CATSSPGLPNTGELFF. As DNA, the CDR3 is TGTGCCACCAGCTCACCTGGGCTACCGAACACCGGGGAGCTGTTTTTT.

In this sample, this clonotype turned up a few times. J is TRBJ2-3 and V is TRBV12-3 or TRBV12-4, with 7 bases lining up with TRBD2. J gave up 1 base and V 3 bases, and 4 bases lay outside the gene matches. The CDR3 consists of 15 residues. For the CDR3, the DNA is TGTGCCAGCAGTTTTGGCGGGAGAGGCACAGATACGCAGTATTTT. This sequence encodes CASSFGGRGTDTQYF.

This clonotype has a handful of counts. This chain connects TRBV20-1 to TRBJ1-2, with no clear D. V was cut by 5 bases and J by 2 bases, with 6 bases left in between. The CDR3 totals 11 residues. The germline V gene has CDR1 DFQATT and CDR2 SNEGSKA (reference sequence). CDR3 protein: CSADKNYGYTF. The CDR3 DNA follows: TGCAGTGCTGATAAGAACTATGGCTACACCTTC.

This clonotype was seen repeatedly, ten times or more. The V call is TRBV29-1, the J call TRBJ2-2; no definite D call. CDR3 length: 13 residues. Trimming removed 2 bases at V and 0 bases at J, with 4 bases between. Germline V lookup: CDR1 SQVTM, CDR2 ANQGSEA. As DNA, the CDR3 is TGCAGCGTTGAATGGGCGAACACCGGGGAGCTGTTTTTT. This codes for CSVEWANTGELFF.

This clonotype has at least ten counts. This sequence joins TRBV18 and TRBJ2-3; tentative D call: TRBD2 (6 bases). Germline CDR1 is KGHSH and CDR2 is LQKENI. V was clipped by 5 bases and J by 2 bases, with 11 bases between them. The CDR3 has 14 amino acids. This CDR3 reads CASSTGTYTDTQYF. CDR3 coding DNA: TGTGCCAGCTCAACCGGGACTTACACAGATACGCAGTATTTT.

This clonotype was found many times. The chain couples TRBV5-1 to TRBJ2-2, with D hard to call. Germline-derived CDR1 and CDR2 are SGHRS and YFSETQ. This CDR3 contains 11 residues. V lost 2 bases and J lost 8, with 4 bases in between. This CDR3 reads CASSFIGELFF. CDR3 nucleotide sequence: TGCGCCAGCAGCTTCATAGGGGAGCTGTTTTTT.

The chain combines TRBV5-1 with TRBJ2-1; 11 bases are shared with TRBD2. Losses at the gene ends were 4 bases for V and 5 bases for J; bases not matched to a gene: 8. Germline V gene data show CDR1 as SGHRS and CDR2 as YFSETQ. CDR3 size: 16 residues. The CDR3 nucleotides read TGCGCCAGCAGCCCGCCGGGACTAGCGGCGCACAATGAGCAGTTCTTC. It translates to CASSPPGLAAHNEQFF.

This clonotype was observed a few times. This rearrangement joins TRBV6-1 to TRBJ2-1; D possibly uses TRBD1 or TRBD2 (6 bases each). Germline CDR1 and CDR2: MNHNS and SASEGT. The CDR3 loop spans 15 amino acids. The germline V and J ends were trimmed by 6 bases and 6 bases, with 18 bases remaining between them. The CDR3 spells CASSLYGGPVNEQFF. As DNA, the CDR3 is TGTGCCAGCAGCCTTTATGGGGGGCCCGTCAATGAGCAGTTCTTC.

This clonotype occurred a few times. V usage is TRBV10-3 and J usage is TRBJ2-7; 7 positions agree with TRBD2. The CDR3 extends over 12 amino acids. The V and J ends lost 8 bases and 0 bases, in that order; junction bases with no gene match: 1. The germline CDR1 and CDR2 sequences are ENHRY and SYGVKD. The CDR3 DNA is TGTGCCATCCGGGGGGACTCCTACGAGCAGTACTTC. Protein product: CAIRGDSYEQYF.

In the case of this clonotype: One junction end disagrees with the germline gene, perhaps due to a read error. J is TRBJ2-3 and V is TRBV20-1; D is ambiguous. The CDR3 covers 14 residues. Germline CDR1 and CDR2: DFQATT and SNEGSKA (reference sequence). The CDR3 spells CSAGDEQRTDTQYF. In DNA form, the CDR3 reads TGCAGTGCTGGAGATGAACAGCGCACAGATACGCAGTATTTT.

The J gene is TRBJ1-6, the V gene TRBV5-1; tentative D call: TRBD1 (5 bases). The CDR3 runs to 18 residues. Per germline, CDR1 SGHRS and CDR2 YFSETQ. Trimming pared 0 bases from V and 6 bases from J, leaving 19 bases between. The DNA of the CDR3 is TGCGCCAGCAGCTTGGGCCGCCCGGTTAGGGGTTTTAATTCACCCCTCCACTTT. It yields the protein CASSLGRPVRGFNSPLHF.

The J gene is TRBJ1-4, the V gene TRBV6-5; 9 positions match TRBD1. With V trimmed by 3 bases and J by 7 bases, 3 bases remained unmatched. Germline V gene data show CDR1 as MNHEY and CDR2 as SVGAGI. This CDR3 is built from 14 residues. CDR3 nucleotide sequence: TGTGCCAGCAGTTATCGGGACAGGGTTGAAAAACTGTTTTTT. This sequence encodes CASSYRDRVEKLFF.

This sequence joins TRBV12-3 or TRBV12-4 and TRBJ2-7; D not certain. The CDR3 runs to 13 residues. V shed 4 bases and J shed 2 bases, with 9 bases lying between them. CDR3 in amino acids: CASSSNNPYEQYF. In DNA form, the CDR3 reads TGTGCCAGCAGTTCGAACAATCCCTACGAGCAGTACTTC.

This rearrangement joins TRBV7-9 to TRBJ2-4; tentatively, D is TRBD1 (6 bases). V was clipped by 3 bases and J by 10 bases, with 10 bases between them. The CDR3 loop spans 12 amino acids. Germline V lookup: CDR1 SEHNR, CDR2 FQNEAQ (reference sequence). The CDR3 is CASSFDGQIQYF. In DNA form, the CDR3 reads TGTGCCAGCAGCTTCGACGGACAGATTCAGTACTTC.

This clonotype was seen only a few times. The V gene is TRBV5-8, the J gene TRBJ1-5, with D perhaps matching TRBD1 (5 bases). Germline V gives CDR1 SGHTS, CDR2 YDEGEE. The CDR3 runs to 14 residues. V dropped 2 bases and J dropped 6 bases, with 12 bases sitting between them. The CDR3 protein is CASSFFQGFQPQHF. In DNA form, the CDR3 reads TGTGCCAGCAGCTTCTTTCAGGGCTTTCAGCCCCAGCATTTT.

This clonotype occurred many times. Here the CDR3 reads CASSLDGENTEAFF. DNA for the CDR3: TGTGCCAGCAGCTTAGACGGGGAAAACACTGAAGCTTTCTTT. The chain recombines TRBV11-3 with TRBJ1-1; D is unresolved. CDR3 length: 14 amino acids. Germline V gene sequence: CDR1 SGHNT, CDR2 YENEEA. Trimming took off 0 bases at V and 2 bases at J, with 7 bases between the two ends.

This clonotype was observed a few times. CDR3 amino acids: CASTPGFESYEQYF. The CDR3 coding sequence is TGTGCCAGCACCCCAGGGTTTGAGTCCTACGAGCAGTACTTC. The chain is built from TRBV9 and TRBJ2-7, with D maybe TRBD1 (5 bases). V lost 6 bases to trimming and J lost 1 base, with 14 bases between them. The CDR3 length is 14 residues. The germline gives CDR1 SGDLS, CDR2 YYNGEE.

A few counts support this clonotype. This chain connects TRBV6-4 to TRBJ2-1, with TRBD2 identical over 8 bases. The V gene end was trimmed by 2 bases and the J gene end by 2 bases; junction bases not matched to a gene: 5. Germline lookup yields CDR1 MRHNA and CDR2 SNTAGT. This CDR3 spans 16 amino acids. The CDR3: CASSDVLGLAYNEQFF. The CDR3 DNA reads TGTGCCAGCAGTGACGTCCTGGGACTAGCCTACAATGAGCAGTTCTTC.

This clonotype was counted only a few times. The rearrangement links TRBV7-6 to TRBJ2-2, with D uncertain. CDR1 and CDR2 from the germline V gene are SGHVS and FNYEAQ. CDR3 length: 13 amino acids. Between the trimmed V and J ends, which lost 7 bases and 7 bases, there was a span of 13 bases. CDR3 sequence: CASNHQSVGELFF. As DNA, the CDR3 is TGTGCCAGCAACCATCAATCCGTCGGGGAGCTGTTTTTT. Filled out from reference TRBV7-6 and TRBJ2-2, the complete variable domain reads GAGVSQSPRYKVTKRGQDVALRCDPISGHVSLYWYRQALGQGPEFLTYFNYEAQQDKSGLPNDRFSAERPEGSISTLTIQRTEQRDSAMYRCASNHQSVGELFFGEGSRLTVL.

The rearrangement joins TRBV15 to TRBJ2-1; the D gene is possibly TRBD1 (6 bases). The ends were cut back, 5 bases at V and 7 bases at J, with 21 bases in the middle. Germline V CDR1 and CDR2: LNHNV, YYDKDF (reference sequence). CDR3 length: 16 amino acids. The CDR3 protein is CATSGKGGPRANEQFF. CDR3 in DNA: TGTGCCACCAGCGGTAAAGGGGGACCTAGGGCTAATGAGCAGTTCTTC.

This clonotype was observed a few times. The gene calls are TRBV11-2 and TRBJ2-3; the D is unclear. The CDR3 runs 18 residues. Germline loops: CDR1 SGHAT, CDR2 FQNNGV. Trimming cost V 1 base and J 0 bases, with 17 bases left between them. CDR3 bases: TGTGCCAGCAGCTTAGGTTTAGTTCAAACTTTTAGCACAGATACGCAGTATTTT. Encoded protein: CASSLGLVQTFSTDTQYF.

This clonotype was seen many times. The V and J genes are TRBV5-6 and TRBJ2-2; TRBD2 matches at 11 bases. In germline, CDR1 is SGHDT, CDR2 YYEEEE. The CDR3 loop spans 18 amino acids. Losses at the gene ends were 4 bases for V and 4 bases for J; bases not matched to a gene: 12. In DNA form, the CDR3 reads TGTGCCAGCAGCGAAGGTTGGGTCACTAGCGGGGGCACCGGGGAGCTGTTTTTT. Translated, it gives CASSEGWVTSGGTGELFF.